This T cell receptor beta chain was captured by sequencing in a study of PD-1 blockade in classical Hodgkin lymphoma. Study-level findings and limits: Lower baseline TCR diversity marked trial partial responders and progressors.

Brentuximab vedotin exposure varied among the patients, all of whom had relapsed after autologous stem cell transplantation. V was cut by 5 bases and J by 8 bases, with 9 bases left in between. Per germline, CDR1 LNHDA and CDR2 SQIVND (reference sequence). The length of the CDR3 is 12 residues. Libraries were prepared by immunoSEQ multiplex PCR; TCRdb keeps only in-frame clonotypes and omits some of them. The data contain 35,000 to 45,000 clones, about 65% of them singletons. A word on this clone: No antigen is known for it.

The sequenced sample was peripheral blood mononuclear cells (PBMCs), obtained before the second cycle of nivolumab. V and J are TRBV19 and TRBJ2-2; possibly TRBD1 for D (6 bases). The origin of this receptor is a human donor with classical Hodgkin lymphoma. The CDR3 is CASSPDRGELFF. CDR3 nucleotides: TGTGCCAGTAGTCCTGACAGGGGGGAGCTGTTTTTT.